This TCR beta chain originates from a study of T-cell reconstitution after alpha-beta-depleted transplantation in children. V gave up 3 bases and J gave up 3 bases, with 18 bases separating them. The CDR3 runs to 16 residues. The germline CDR1 and CDR2 sequences are MGHRA and YSYEKL. Study-wide findings and caveats: T-cell counts and diversity at one year following transplant were attributed mainly to newly produced T cells. The study reportedly traced alpha-beta T cells about two months after transplant to several hundred expanded graft clones. Elevated TCRbeta diversity at day 60 was traced, in some patients, to surviving recipient T cells and thymic progenitors.

Construction of the TCRbeta library involved unique molecular identifiers. TCRdb reanalysed the PCR reads using MiXCR and keeps one entry per CDR3 protein. Among fewer than 1 million distinct CDR3 sequences listed, about 16% were seen once. Concerning this clonotype itself: The antigen remains unidentified.

This sequence originates from a male patient aged 10-17 years who had a stem cell transplant for acute lymphoblastic leukemia, so the T cells may come from the graft donor. V and J are TRBV4-1 and TRBJ2-7, with a tentative D call TRBD2 (6 bases). Here the sequenced sample was PBMCs, mostly from graft donor cells, taken 360 days after TCRalphabeta/CD19-depleted stem cell transplant. The CDR3 DNA follows: TGCGCCAGCAGCCATAAAGGGGATTGGGGGGACTACGAGCAGTACTTC. This translates into CASSHKGDWGDYEQYF.